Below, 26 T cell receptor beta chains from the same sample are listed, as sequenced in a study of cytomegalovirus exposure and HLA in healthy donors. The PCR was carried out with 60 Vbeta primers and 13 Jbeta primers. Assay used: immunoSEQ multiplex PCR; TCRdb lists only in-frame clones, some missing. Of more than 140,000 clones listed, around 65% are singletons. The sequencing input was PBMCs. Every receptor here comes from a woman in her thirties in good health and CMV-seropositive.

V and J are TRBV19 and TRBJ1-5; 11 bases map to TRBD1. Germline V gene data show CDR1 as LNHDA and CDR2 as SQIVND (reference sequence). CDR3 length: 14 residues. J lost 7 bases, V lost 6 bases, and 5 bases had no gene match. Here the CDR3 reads CASSRDRGFQPQHF. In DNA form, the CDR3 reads TGTGCCAGTAGCCGGGACAGGGGGTTCCAGCCCCAGCATTTT. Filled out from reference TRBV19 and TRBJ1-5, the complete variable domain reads DGGITQSPKYLFRKEGQNVTLSCEQNLNHDAMYWYRQDPGQGLRLIYYSQIVNDFQKGDIAEGYSVSREKKESFPLTVTSAQKNPTAFYLCASSRDRGFQPQHFGDGTRLSIL.

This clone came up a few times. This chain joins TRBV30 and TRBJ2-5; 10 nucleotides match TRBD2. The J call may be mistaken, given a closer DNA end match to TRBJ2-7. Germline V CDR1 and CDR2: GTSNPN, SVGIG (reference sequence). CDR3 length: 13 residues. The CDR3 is CAWGGTSAGEQYF. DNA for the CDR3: TGTGCCTGGGGGGGGACTAGCGCCGGCGAGCAGTACTTC.

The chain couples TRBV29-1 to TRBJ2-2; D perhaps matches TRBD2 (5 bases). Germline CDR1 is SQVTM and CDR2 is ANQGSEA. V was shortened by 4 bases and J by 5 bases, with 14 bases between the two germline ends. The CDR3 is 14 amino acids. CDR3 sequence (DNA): TGCAGCGTTGGGACCGGGATATTAACCGGGGAGCTGTTTTTT. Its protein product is CSVGTGILTGELFF.

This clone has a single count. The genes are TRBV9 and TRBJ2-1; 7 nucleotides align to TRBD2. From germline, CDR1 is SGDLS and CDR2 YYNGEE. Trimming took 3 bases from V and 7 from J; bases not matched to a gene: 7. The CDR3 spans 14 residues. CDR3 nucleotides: TGTGCCAGCAGCGCCCCGGGAGGACTGAATGAGCAGTTCTTC. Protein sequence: CASSAPGGLNEQFF.

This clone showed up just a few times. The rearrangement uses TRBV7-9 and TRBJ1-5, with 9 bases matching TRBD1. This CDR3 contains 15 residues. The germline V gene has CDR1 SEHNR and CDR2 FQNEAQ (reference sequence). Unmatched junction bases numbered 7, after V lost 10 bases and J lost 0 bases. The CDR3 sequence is CATGQGGYSNQPQHF. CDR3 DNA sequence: TGTGCCACGGGACAGGGAGGATATAGCAATCAGCCCCAGCATTTT. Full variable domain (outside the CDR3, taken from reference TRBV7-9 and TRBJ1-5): DTGVSQNPRHKITKRGQNVTFRCDPISEHNRLYWYRQTLGQGPEFLTYFQNEAQLEKSRLLSDRFSAERPKGSFSTLEIQRTEQGDSAMYLCATGQGGYSNQPQHFGDGTRLSIL.

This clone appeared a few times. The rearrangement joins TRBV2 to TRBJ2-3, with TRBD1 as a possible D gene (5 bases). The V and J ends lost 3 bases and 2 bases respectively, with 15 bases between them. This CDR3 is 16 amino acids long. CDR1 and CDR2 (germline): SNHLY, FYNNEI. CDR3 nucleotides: TGTGCCAGCAGTGAGGCTGTCAGGGCTTACACAGATACGCAGTATTTT. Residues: CASSEAVRAYTDTQYF.

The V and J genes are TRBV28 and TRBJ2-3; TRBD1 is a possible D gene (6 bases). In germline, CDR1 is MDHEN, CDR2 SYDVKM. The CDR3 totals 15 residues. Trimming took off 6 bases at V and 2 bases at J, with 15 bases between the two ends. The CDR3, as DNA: TGTGCCAGCAGCCCCCGGGACACGTACACAGATACGCAGTATTTT. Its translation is CASSPRDTYTDTQYF. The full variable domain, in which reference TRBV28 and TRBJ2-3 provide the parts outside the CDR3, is DVKVTQSSRYLVKRTGEKVFLECVQDMDHENMFWYRQDPGLGLRLIYFSYDVKMKEKGDIPEGYSVSREKKERFSLILESASTNQTSMYLCASSPRDTYTDTQYFGPGTRLTVL.

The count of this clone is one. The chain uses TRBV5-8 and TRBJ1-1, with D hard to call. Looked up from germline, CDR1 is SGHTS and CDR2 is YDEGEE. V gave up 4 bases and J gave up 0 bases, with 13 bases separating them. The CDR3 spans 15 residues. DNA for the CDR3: TGTGCCAGCAGCCGACCCGGGTCCCTGAACACTGAAGCTTTCTTT. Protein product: CASSRPGSLNTEAFF.

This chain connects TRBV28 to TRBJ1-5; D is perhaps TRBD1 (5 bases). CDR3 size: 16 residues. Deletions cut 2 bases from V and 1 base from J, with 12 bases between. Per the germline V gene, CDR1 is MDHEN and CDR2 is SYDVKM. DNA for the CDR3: TGTGCCAGCAGTTTACGGGGGTACCGAAGCAATCAGCCCCAGCATTTT. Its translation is CASSLRGYRSNQPQHF.

As DNA, the CDR3 is TGCGCCAGCAGCTACGACAGGGATTATTCACCCCTCCACTTT. Translating it yields CASSYDRDYSPLHF. This chain uses TRBV5-1 with TRBJ1-6, with TRBD1 matching over 7 bases. Per germline, CDR1 SGHRS and CDR2 YFSETQ. Germline trimming cut 3 bases from V and 8 bases from J; bases unmatched to any gene: 5. This CDR3 is 14 amino acids long.

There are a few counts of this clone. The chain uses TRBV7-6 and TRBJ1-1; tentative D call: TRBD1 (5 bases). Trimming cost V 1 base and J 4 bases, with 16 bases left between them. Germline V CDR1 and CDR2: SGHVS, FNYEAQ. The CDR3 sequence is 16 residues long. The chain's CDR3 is CASSLGFRVTGTEAFF. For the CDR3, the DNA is TGTGCCAGCAGCTTAGGGTTCAGGGTCACAGGCACTGAAGCTTTCTTT. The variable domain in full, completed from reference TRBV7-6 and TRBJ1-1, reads GAGVSQSPRYKVTKRGQDVALRCDPISGHVSLYWYRQALGQGPEFLTYFNYEAQQDKSGLPNDRFSAERPEGSISTLTIQRTEQRDSAMYRCASSLGFRVTGTEAFFGQGTRLTVV.

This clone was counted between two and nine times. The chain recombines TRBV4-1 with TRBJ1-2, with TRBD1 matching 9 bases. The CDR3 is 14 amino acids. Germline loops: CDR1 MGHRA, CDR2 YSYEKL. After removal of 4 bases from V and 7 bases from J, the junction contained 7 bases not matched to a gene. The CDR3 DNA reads TGCGCCAGCAGCCGAATACAGGGGGCTTCTGGCTACACCTTC. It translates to CASSRIQGASGYTF.

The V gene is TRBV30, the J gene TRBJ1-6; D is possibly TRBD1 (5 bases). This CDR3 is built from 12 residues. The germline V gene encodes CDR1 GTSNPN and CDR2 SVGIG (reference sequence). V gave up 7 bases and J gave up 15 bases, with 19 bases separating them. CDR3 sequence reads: CASTDPLRHLHF. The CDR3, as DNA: TGTGCCTCGACAGACCCCCTTCGTCACCTCCACTTT. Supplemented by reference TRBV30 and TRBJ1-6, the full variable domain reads SQTIHQWPATLVQPVGSPLSLECTVEGTSNPNLYWYRQAAGRGLQLLFYSVGIGQISSEVPQNLSASRPQDRQFILSSKKLLLSDSGFYLCASTDPLRHLHFGNGTRLTVT.

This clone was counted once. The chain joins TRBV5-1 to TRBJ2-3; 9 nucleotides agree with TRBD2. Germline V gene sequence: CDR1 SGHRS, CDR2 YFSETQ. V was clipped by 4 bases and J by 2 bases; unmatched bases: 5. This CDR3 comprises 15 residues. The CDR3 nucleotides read TGCGCCAGCAGCCGACTAGCGGTTAACACAGATACGCAGTATTTT. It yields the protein CASSRLAVNTDTQYF. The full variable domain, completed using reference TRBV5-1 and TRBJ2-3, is KAGVTQTPRYLIKTRGQQVTLSCSPISGHRSVSWYQQTPGQGLQFLFEYFSETQRNKGNFPGRFSGRQFSNSRSEMNVSTLELGDSALYLCASSRLAVNTDTQYFGPGTRLTVL.

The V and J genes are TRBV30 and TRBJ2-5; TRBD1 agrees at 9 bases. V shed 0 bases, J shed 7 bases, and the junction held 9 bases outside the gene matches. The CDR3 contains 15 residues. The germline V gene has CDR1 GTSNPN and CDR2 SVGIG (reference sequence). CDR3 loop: CAWSVTTLGQGTQYF. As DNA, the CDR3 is TGTGCCTGGAGTGTAACAACCTTGGGACAGGGGACCCAGTACTTC.

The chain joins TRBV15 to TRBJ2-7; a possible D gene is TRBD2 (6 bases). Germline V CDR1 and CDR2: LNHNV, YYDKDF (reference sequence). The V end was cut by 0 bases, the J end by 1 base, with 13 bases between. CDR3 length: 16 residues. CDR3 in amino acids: CATSRDGGVNSYEQYF. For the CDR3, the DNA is TGTGCCACCAGCAGAGACGGGGGAGTAAATTCCTACGAGCAGTACTTC.

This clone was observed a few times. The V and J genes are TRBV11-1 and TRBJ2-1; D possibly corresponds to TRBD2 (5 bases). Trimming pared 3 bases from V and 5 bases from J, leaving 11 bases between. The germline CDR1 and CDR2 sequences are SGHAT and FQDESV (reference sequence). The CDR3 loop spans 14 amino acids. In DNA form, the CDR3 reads TGTGCCAGCAGCTTCAACGGGAATCACAATGAGCAGTTCTTC. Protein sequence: CASSFNGNHNEQFF.

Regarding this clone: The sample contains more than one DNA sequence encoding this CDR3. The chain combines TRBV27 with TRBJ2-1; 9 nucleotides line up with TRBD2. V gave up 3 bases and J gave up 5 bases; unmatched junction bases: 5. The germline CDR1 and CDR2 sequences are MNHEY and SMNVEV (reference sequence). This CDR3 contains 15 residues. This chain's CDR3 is CASSLVAGGHNEQFF. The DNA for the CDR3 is TGTGCCAGCAGTTTGGTGGCGGGGGGGCACAATGAGCAGTTCTTC.

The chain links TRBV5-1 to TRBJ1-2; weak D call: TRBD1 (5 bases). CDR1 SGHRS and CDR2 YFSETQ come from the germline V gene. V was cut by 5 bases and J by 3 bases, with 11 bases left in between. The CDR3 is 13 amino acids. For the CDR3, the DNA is TGCGCCAGCAGTCGTGGACATGACTATGGCTACACCTTC. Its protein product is CASSRGHDYGYTF. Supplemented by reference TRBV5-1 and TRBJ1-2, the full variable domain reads KAGVTQTPRYLIKTRGQQVTLSCSPISGHRSVSWYQQTPGQGLQFLFEYFSETQRNKGNFPGRFSGRQFSNSRSEMNVSTLELGDSALYLCASSRGHDYGYTFGSGTRLTVV.

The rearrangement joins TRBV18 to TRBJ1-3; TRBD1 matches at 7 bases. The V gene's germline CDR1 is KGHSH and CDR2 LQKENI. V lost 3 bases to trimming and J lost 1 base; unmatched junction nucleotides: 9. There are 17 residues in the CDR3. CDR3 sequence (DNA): TGTGCCAGCTCACCGAGGTCCGGGACAGAGTCTGGAAACACCATATATTTT. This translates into CASSPRSGTESGNTIYF.

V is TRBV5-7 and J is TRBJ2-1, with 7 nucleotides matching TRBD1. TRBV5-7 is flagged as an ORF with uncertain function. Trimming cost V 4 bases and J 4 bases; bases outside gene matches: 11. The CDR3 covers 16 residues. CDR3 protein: CASSLEVGQTYNEQFF. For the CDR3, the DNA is TGTGCCAGCAGCCTGGAAGTGGGACAGACGTACAATGAGCAGTTCTTC.

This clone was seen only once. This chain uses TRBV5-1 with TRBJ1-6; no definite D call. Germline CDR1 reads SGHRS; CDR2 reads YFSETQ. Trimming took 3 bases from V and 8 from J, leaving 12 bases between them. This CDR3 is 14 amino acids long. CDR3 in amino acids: CASSSGRRYSPLHF. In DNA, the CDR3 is TGCGCCAGCAGCTCTGGGAGGCGATATTCACCCCTCCACTTT. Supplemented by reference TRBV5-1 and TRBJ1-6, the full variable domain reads KAGVTQTPRYLIKTRGQQVTLSCSPISGHRSVSWYQQTPGQGLQFLFEYFSETQRNKGNFPGRFSGRQFSNSRSEMNVSTLELGDSALYLCASSSGRRYSPLHFGNGTRLTVT.

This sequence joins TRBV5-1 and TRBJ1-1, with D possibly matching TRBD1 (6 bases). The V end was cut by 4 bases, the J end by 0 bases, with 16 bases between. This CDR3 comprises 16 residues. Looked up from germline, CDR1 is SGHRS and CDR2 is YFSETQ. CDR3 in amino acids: CASSIQTGNMNTEAFF. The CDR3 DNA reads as TGCGCCAGCAGCATTCAGACAGGCAACATGAACACTGAAGCTTTCTTT.

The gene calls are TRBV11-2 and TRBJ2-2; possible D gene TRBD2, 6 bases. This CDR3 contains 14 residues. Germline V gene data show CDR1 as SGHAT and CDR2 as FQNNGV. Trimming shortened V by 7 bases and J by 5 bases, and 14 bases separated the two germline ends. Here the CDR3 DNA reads TGTGCCAGCACCCTTAACCGGGGGACCGGGGAGCTGTTTTTT. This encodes CASTLNRGTGELFF.

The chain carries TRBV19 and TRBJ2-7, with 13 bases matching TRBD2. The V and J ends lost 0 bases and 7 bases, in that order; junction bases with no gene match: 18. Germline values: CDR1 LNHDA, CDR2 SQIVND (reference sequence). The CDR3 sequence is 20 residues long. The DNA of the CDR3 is TGTGCCAGTAGTATAGATCGGCACGGCGTGACTAGCGGGAGGTCCCCTGAGCAGTACTTC. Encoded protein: CASSIDRHGVTSGRSPEQYF.

CDR3 region: CASSWGTGSQPQHF. DNA of the CDR3: TGTGCCAGCAGTTGGGGGACAGGAAGTCAGCCCCAGCATTTT. The rearrangement joins TRBV27 to TRBJ1-5; TRBD1 aligns across 8 bases. CDR1 MNHEY and CDR2 SMNVEV come from the germline V gene (reference sequence). This CDR3 has 14 residues. V lost 4 bases and J lost 6; bases outside the gene matches: 5.